The next 7 T cell receptor beta chains were all read from a single sample in a study of T cell clones after liver transplantation. Sequencing used immunoSEQ multiplex PCR; TCRdb keeps in-frame clones, though not all of them. This table has about 60,000 clones, 70% to 80% appearing once. Sequencing used CD4+ T cells from blood, obtained before liver transplant. The receptors originated from a human donor who received a liver transplant.

This chain connects TRBV19 to TRBJ2-3, with 12 bases lining up with TRBD2. CDR3 length equals 16 residues. Trimming cost V 4 bases and J 2 bases; bases outside gene matches: 4. Germline assignment: CDR1 LNHDA and CDR2 SQIVND (reference sequence). CDR3 residues: CASSSGLAGNTDTQYF. DNA of the CDR3: TGTGCCAGTAGTAGCGGACTAGCGGGGAACACAGATACGCAGTATTTT.

This chain links TRBV5-1 with TRBJ1-1; 8 nucleotides align to TRBD1. CDR3 size: 13 residues. From germline, CDR1 is SGHRS and CDR2 YFSETQ. Losses at the gene ends were 2 bases for V and 4 bases for J; bases not matched to a gene: 1. This CDR3 is CASSFTGGTEAFF. CDR3 DNA: TGCGCCAGCAGCTTTACAGGGGGCACTGAAGCTTTCTTT.

This clone was seen ten or more times. J is TRBJ1-5 and V is TRBV5-5; D is ambiguous. Per the germline V gene, CDR1 is SGHKS and CDR2 is YYEKEE (reference sequence). This CDR3 is built from 17 residues. With 5 bases removed from V and 4 bases from J, the gap between germline ends came to 22 bases. The CDR3 protein is CASSQTDSGFRNQPQHF. DNA of the CDR3: TGTGCCAGCAGTCAGACGGACTCGGGGTTTAGAAATCAGCCCCAGCATTTT. The full variable domain, its missing parts supplied by reference TRBV5-5 and TRBJ1-5, is DAGVTQSPTHLIKTRGQQVTLRCSPISGHKSVSWYQQVLGQGPQFIFQYYEKEERGRGNFPDRFSARQFPNYSSELNVNALLLGDSALYLCASSQTDSGFRNQPQHFGDGTRLSIL.

This clone came up once. V gene TRBV29-1 combines with J gene TRBJ2-5, with D unresolved. In germline, CDR1 is SQVTM, CDR2 ANQGSEA. Between the trimmed V and J ends, which lost 6 bases and 5 bases, there was a span of 10 bases. The CDR3 extends over 11 amino acids. CDR3: CSVEARETQYF. The DNA for the CDR3 is TGCAGCGTCGAGGCGAGGGAGACCCAGTACTTC.

This chain links TRBV7-3 with TRBJ2-5, with D perhaps matching TRBD2 (5 bases). Trimming left V 5 bases short and J 2 bases short, with 12 bases between. This CDR3 region has 14 residues. Germline V gene sequence: CDR1 SGHTA, CDR2 FQGTGA. CDR3 sequence (DNA): TGTGCCAGCAGCCAAGGGTTAGCGCAAGAGACCCAGTACTTC. Protein: CASSQGLAQETQYF.

The rearrangement joins TRBV10-1 to TRBJ2-7; 8 bases map to TRBD1. Germline values: CDR1 WNHNN, CDR2 SYGVQD (reference sequence). This CDR3 comprises 13 residues. V was pared by 8 bases and J by 0 bases, with 3 bases of the junction left unmatched. CDR3 DNA: TGCGCCAGCTCCGGGACAGGCTCCTACGAGCAGTACTTC. Encoded protein: CASSGTGSYEQYF.

The genes are TRBV7-8 and TRBJ2-1; TRBD2 is a possible D gene (5 bases). Germline V gene data show CDR1 as SGHVS and CDR2 as FQNEAQ. V lost 5 bases to trimming and J lost 3 bases, with 14 bases between them. The CDR3 runs 15 residues. The CDR3 reads CASSLGVGIYNEQFF. The CDR3, as DNA: TGTGCCAGCAGCCTAGGTGTCGGGATCTACAATGAGCAGTTCTTC.